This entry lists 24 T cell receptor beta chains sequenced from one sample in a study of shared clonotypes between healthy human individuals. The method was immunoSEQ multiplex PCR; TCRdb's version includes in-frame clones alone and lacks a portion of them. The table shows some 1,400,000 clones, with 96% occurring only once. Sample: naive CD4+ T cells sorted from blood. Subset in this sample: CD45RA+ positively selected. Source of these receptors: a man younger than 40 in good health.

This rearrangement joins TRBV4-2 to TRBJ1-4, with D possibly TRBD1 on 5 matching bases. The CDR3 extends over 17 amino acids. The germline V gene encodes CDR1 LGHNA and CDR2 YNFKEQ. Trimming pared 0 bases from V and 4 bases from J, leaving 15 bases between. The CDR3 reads CASSQDRSRELNEKLFF. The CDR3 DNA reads TGTGCCAGCAGCCAAGACCGCTCCAGGGAACTTAATGAAAAACTGTTTTTT.

In nucleotides, the CDR3 is TGCGCCAGCAGCCCACTAGCGGGAGAGGGCTACGAGCAGTACTTC. As protein: CASSPLAGEGYEQYF. The chain has TRBV10-1 and TRBJ2-7; 11 bases agree with TRBD2. Trimming took 6 bases from V and 3 from J; bases not matched to a gene: 7. CDR3 length equals 15 residues. Germline CDR1 WNHNN, CDR2 SYGVQD (reference sequence).

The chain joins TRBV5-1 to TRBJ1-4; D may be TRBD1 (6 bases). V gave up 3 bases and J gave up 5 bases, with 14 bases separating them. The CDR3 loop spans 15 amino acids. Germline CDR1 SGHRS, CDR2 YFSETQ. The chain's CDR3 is CASSSGTPRNEKLFF. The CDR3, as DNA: TGCGCCAGCAGCTCGGGGACACCTCGAAATGAAAAACTGTTTTTT.

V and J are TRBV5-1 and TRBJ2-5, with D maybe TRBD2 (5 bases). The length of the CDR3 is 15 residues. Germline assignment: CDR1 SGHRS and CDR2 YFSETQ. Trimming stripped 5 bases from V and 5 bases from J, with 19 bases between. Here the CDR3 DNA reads TGCGCCAGCAGTAAAGAGGGCTCCCTTGTGGAGACCCAGTACTTC. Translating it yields CASSKEGSLVETQYF.

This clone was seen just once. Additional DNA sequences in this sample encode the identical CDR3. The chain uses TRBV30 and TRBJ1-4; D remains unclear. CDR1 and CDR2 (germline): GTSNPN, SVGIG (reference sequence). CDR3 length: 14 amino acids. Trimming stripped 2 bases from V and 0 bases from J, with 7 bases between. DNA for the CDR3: TGTGCCTGGAGTTCGCGGGCAACTAATGAAAAACTGTTTTTT. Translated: CAWSSRATNEKLFF. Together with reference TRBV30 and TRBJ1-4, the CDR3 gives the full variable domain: SQTIHQWPATLVQPVGSPLSLECTVEGTSNPNLYWYRQAAGRGLQLLFYSVGIGQISSEVPQNLSASRPQDRQFILSSKKLLLSDSGFYLCAWSSRATNEKLFFGSGTQLSVL.

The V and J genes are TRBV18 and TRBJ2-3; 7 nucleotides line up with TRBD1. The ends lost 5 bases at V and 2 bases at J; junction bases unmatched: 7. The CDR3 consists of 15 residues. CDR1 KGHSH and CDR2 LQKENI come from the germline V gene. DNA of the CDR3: TGTGCCAGCTCATTCGGACAGGCCCTCACAGATACGCAGTATTTT. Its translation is CASSFGQALTDTQYF.

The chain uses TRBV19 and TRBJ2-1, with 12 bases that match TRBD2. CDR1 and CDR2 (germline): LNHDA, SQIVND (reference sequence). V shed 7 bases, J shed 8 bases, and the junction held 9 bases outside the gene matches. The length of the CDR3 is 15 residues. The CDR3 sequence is CASTRTSGRKHEQFF. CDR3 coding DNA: TGTGCCAGTACCCGAACTAGCGGGAGGAAGCATGAGCAGTTCTTC.

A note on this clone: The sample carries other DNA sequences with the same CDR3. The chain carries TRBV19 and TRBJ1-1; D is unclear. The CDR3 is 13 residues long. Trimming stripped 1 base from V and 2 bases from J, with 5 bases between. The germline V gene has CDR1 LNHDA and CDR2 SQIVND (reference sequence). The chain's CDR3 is CASSIVFNTEAFF. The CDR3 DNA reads TGTGCCAGTAGTATAGTTTTCAACACTGAAGCTTTCTTT.

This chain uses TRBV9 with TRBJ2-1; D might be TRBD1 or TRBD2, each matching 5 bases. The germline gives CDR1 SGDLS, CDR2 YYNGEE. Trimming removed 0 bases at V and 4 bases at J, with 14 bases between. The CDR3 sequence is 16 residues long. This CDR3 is CASSVGDGTKYNEQFF. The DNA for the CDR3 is TGTGCCAGCAGCGTAGGGGACGGAACTAAGTACAATGAGCAGTTCTTC.

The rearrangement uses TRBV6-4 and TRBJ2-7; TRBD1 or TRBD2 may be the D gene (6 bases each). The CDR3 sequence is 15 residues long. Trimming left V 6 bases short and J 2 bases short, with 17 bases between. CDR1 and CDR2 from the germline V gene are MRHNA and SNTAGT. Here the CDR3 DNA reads TGTGCCAGCAGCCCTGAAGGGGGGTTTACCTACGAGCAGTACTTC. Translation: CASSPEGGFTYEQYF.

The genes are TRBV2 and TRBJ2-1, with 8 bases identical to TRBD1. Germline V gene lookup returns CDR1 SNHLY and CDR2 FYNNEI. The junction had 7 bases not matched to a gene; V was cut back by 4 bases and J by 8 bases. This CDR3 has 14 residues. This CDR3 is CASSVEGQGYEQFF. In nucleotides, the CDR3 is TGTGCCAGCAGTGTAGAAGGACAGGGCTATGAGCAGTTCTTC.

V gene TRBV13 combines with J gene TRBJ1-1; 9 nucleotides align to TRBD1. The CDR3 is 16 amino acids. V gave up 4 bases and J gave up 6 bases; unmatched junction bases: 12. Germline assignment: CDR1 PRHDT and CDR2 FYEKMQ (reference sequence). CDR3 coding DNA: TGTGCCAGCAGCTCGGACAGGGGCTTAAAAGGATCTGAAGCTTTCTTT. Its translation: CASSSDRGLKGSEAFF. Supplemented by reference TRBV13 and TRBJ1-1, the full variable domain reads AAGVIQSPRHLIKEKRETATLKCYPIPRHDTVYWYQQGPGQDPQFLISFYEKMQSDKGSIPDRFSAQQFSDYHSELNMSSLELGDSALYFCASSSDRGLKGSEAFFGQGTRLTVV.

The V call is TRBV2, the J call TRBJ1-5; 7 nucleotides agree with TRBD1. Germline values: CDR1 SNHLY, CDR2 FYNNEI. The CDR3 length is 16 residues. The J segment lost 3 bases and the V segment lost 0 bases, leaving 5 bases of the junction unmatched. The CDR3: CASSEAGGWVNQPQHF. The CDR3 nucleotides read TGTGCCAGCAGTGAAGCAGGGGGCTGGGTCAATCAGCCCCAGCATTTT.

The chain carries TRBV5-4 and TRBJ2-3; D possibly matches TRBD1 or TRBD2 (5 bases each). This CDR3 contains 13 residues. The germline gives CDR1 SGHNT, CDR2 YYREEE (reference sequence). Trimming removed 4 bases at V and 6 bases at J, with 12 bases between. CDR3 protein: CASSAPGTDTQYF. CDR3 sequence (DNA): TGTGCCAGCAGCGCGCCAGGGACGGATACGCAGTATTTT. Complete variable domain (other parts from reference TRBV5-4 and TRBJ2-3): ETGVTQSPTHLIKTRGQQVTLRCSSQSGHNTVSWYQQALGQGPQFIFQYYREEENGRGNFPPRFSGLQFPNYSSELNVNALELDDSALYLCASSAPGTDTQYFGPGTRLTVL.

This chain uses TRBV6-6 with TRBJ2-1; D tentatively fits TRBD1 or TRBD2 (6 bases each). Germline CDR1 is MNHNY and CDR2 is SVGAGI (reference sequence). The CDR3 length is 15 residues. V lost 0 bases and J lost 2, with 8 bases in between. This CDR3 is CASSYSEGAYNEQFF. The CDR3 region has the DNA TGTGCCAGCAGTTACTCGGAGGGGGCCTACAATGAGCAGTTCTTC.

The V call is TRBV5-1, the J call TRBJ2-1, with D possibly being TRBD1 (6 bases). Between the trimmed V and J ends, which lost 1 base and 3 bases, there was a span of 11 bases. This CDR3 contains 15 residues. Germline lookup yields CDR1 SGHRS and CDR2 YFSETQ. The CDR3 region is CASSLQGPNYNEQFF. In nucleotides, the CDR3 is TGCGCCAGCAGCTTGCAGGGGCCGAACTACAATGAGCAGTTCTTC.

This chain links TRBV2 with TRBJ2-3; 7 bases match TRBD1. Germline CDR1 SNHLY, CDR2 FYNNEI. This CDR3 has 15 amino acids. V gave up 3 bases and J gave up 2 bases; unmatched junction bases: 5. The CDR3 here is CASSDATGLTDTQYF. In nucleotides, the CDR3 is TGTGCCAGCAGTGATGCGACAGGGCTCACAGATACGCAGTATTTT.

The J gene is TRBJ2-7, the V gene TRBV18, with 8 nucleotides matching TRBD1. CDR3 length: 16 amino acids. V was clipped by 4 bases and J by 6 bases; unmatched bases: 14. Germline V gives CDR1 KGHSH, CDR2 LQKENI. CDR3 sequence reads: CASSLPPDRVVVEQYF. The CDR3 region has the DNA TGTGCCAGCTCACTGCCCCCGGACAGGGTGGTTGTCGAGCAGTACTTC.

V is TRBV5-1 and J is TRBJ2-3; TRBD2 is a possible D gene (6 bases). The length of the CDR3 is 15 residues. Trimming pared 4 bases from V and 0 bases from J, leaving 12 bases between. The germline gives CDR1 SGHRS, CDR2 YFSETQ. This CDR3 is CASSDPRESTDTQYF. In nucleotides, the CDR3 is TGCGCCAGCAGCGACCCCCGGGAGAGCACAGATACGCAGTATTTT.

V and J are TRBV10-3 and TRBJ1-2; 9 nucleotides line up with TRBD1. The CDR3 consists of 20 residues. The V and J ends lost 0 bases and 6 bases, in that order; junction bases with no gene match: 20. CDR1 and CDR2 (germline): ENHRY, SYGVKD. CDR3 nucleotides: TGTGCCATCAGTGAGTCTTCGGGGAAGCAGACAGGGGGAAAATCGGATGGCTACACCTTC. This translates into CAISESSGKQTGGKSDGYTF.

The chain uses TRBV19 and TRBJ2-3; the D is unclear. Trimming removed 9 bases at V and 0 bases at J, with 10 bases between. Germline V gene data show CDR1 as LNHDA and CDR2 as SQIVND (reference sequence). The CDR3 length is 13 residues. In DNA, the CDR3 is TGTGCCAGCCGAAAGGACAGCACAGATACGCAGTATTTT. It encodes CASRKDSTDTQYF.

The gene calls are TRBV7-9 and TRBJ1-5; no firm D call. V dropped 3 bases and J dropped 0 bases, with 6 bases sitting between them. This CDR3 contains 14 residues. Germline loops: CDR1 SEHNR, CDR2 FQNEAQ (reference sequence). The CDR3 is CASSFAGSNQPQHF. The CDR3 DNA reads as TGTGCCAGCAGCTTCGCAGGTAGCAATCAGCCCCAGCATTTT.

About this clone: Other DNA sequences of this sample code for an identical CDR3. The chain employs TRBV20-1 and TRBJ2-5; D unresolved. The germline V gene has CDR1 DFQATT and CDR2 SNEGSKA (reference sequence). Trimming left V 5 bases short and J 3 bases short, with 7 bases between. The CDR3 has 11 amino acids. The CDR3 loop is CSARLEETQYF. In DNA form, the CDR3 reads TGCAGTGCTCGCCTCGAAGAGACCCAGTACTTC.

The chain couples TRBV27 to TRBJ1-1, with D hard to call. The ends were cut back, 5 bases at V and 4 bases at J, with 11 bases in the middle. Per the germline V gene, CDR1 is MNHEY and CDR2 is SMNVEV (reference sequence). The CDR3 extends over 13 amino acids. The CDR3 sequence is CASSPQWATEAFF. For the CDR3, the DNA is TGTGCCAGCAGTCCACAATGGGCCACTGAAGCTTTCTTT.